Described below is a single T cell receptor beta chain sequence and its context. Its cognate antigen is unknown. This entry is derived from a study of breast tumors, draining lymph nodes, adjacent tissues. Study-wide results and limits: The data were judged consistent with most tumor T cells coming from lymph node and expanding in tumor. That most tumor T cells come from lymph nodes remained unproven. Tumor TCR diversity was below lymph nodes but above nontumor tissue. Luminal-like breast cancer showed significantly higher tumor–nontumor repertoire similarity than basal-like.

This CDR3 has 14 residues. Trimming took off 3 bases at V and 0 bases at J, with 8 bases between the two ends. TCRdb redid the calling of the multiplex PCR reads with MiXCR, one entry per CDR3 protein. The sample lists 50,000 to 85,000 distinct CDR3 sequences; roughly 40% were seen once. This chain connects TRBV12-3 or TRBV12-4 to TRBJ1-1, with a tentative D call TRBD1 (6 bases). The sequence was collected from a female donor with breast cancer. Some clones in this sample may be carry-over from other donors' samples. Material: breast tumor tissue. The CDR3: CASSLGTLNTEAFF. The CDR3 nucleotides read TGTGCCAGCAGTTTGGGGACATTGAACACTGAAGCTTTCTTT.